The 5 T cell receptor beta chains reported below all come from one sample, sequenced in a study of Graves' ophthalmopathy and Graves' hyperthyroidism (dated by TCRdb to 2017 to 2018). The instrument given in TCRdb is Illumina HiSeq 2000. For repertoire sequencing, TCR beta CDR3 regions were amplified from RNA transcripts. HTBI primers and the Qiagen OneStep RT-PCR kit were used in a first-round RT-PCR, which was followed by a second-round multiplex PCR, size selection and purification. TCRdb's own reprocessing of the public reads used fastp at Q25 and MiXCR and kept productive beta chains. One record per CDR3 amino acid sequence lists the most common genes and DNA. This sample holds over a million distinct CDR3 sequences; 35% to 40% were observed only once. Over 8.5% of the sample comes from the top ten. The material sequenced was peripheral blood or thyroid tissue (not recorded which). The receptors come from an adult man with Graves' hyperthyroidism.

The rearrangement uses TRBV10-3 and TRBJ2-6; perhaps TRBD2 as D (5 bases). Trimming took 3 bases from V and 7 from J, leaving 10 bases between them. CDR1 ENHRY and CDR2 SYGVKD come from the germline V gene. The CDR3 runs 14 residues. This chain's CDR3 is CAISELAGANVLTF. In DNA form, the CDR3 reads TGTGCCATCAGTGAATTGGCGGGTGCCAACGTCCTGACTTTC.

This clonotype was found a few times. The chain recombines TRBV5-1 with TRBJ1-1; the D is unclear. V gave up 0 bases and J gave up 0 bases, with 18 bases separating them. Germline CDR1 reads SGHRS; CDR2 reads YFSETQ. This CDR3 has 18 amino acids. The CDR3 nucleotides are TGCGCCAGCAGCTTGGAAAGGATCGTCCCTGTTTTGAACACTGAAGCTTTCTTT. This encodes CASSLERIVPVLNTEAFF.

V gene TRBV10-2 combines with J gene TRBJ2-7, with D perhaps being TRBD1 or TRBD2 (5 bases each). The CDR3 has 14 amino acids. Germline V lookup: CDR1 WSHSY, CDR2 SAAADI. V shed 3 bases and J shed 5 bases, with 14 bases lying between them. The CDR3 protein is CASSDSRQGHEQYF. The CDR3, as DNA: TGCGCCAGCAGTGACTCCCGGCAGGGACACGAGCAGTACTTC.

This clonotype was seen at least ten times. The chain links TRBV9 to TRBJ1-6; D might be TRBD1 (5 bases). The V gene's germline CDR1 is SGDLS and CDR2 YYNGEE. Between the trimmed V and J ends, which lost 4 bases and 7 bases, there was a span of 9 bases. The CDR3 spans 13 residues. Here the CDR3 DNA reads TGTGCCAGCAGCCGGGACCTGAATTCACCCCTCCACTTT. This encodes CASSRDLNSPLHF.

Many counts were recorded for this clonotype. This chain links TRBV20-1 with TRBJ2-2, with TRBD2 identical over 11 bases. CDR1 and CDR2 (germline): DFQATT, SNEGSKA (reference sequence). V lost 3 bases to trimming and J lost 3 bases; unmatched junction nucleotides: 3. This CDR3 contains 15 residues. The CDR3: CSARTSGTHTGELFF. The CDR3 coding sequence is TGCAGTGCTAGGACTAGCGGGACTCACACCGGGGAGCTGTTTTTT.